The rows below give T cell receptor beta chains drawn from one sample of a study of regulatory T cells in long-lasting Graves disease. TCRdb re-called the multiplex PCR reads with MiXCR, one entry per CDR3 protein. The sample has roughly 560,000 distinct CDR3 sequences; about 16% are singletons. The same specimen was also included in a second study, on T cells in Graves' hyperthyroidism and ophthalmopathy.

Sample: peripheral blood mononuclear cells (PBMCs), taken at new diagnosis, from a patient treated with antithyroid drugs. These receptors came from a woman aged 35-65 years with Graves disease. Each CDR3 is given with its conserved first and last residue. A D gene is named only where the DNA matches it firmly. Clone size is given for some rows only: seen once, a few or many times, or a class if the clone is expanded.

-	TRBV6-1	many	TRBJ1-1	CASSEGGRRTEAFF	TGTGCCAGCAGTGAAGGTGGGCGGCGCACTGAAGCTTTCTTT
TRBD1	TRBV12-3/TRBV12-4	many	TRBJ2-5	CASSFGQGARETQYF	TGTGCCAGCAGCTTCGGACAGGGGGCGAGAGAGACCCAGTACTTC
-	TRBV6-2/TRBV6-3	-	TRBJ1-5	CASSYSWQGGNQPQHF	TGTGCCAGCAGTTACTCGTGGCAGGGTGGCAATCAGCCCCAGCATTTT
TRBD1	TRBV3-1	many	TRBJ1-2	CASSQPGQGVRGYTF	TGTGCCAGCAGCCAGCCGGGACAGGGGGTTCGAGGCTACACCTTC
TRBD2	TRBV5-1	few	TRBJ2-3	CASMRGDADTQYF	TGCGCCAGCATGCGGGGGGACGCAGATACGCAGTATTTT
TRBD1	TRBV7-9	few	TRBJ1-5	CASSSTTGVGNQPQHF	TGTGCCAGCAGCTCAACGACAGGGGTGGGGAATCAGCCCCAGCATTTT
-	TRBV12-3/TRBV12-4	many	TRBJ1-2	CASSPLTQSVNYGYTF	TGTGCCAGCAGTCCGCTGACTCAGTCAGTTAACTATGGCTACACCTTC
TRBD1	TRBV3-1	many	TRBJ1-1	CASSQAGGRVTEAFF	TGTGCCAGCAGCCAAGCAGGGGGCAGGGTCACTGAAGCTTTCTTT
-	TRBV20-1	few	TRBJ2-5	CSARPRGVWKETQYF	TGCAGTGCTAGACCCAGGGGCGTGTGGAAAGAGACCCAGTACTTC
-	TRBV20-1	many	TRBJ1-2	CSATDTSQNGYTF	TGCAGTGCTACGGACACAAGTCAAAATGGCTACACCTTC
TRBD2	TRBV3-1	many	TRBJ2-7	CASSQLALAGNYEQYF	TGTGCCAGCAGCCAACTCGCGTTAGCGGGGAACTACGAGCAGTACTTC